This TCR beta chain was identified in a study of Ad26.COV2.S vaccination and SARS-CoV-2 variants. For the study at large: Recipients of Ad26.COV2.S got it intramuscularly, once or twice 56 days apart.

Study observations and caveats: Possible underestimation of total T cell responses by the TCR breadth and depth analyses was noted.

V lost 0 bases and J lost 6, with 8 bases in between. This CDR3 region has 13 residues. Per the germline V gene, CDR1 is SGDLS and CDR2 is YYNGEE. Sequencing used immunoSEQ multiplex PCR; TCRdb keeps in-frame clones, though not all of them. The sample shows roughly 350,000 clones, around 89% of them seen only once. On this clone: Its antigen remains unknown.

Treatment denoted: around 19 received Ad26.COV2.S at low or high dose, single or two shots; five or six received placebo; per-sample allocation not given. On day 63 after the first injection, vaccine and placebo recipients gave samples. The chain couples TRBV9 to TRBJ2-3, with D uncertain. Sequences were derived from peripheral blood, sampled in a trial of Ad26.COV2.S vaccine versus placebo. The sequence was collected from a person aged 18-60 years who received the Ad26.COV2.S COVID-19 vaccine or a placebo. The CDR3 loop is CASSVGLGDTQYF. CDR3 nucleotides: TGTGCCAGCAGCGTAGGGTTAGGCGATACGCAGTATTTT.